Below, 18 T cell receptor beta chains from the same sample are listed, as sequenced in a study of a mutant IDH1 vaccine in newly diagnosed glioma. Sample time point: week 5, during vaccination. The vaccine gave 300 ug of a 20-mer mutant IDH1 peptide subcutaneously per dose. These receptors are not linked to any known antigen. Some clones are missing from TCRdb's copy, which holds only in-frame ones; the method was immunoSEQ multiplex PCR. Here the sample spans roughly 42,000 clones, around 85% being singletons. The specimen was PBMCs, collected from a glioma patient whose treatment included an IDH1 peptide vaccine. These receptor sequences come from a man between 40 and 49 years old with glioma.

The chain joins TRBV7-6 to TRBJ2-1; D may be TRBD2 (5 bases). The CDR3 is 18 amino acids. Germline CDR1 is SGHVS and CDR2 is FNYEAQ. Trimming removed 1 base at V and 4 bases at J, with 20 bases between. The CDR3 loop is CASSLGESFGGPYNEQFF. CDR3 sequence (DNA): TGTGCCAGCAGCTTAGGGGAGTCTTTCGGCGGACCTTACAATGAGCAGTTCTTC.

The chain couples TRBV9 to TRBJ2-7, with 9 bases matching TRBD1. V dropped 3 bases and J dropped 5; count of bases not matched to a gene: 6. There are 14 residues in the CDR3. The germline V gene has CDR1 SGDLS and CDR2 YYNGEE. The CDR3 spells CASSATTGGDEQYF. In DNA form, the CDR3 reads TGTGCCAGCAGCGCCACTACAGGGGGCGACGAGCAGTACTTC.

CDR3 DNA sequence: TGCGCCAGCAGGGAGGCTAGCTCCTACAATGAGCAGTTCTTC. It encodes CASREASSYNEQFF. V is TRBV5-1 and J is TRBJ2-1, with D possibly TRBD2 on 5 matching bases. Per germline, CDR1 SGHRS and CDR2 YFSETQ. There are 14 residues in the CDR3. The V end was cut by 5 bases, the J end by 0 bases, with 9 bases between.

This chain uses TRBV10-3 with TRBJ2-1, with TRBD2 matching over 10 bases. The length of the CDR3 is 14 residues. Germline CDR1 and CDR2: ENHRY and SYGVKD. V lost 10 bases and J lost 9; bases outside the gene matches: 12. The CDR3 nucleotides are TGTGCCAGCTCTAGCGGGAGAGAGTCTCGTGAGCAGTTCTTC. Residues: CASSSGRESREQFF.

V usage is TRBV19 and J usage is TRBJ1-5; D is unclear. Trimming stripped 4 bases from V and 9 bases from J, with 16 bases between. CDR3 size: 14 residues. The germline V gene encodes CDR1 LNHDA and CDR2 SQIVND (reference sequence). The chain's CDR3 is CASSTRTGIMPQHF. The CDR3 DNA follows: TGTGCCAGTAGTACCCGGACTGGTATTATGCCCCAGCATTTT.

This chain links TRBV6-5 with TRBJ1-2; TRBD1 matches 8 bases. Trimming at V came to 6 bases and at J to 9 bases, leaving 6 bases not matched to a gene. In germline, CDR1 is MNHEY, CDR2 SVGAGI. The CDR3 runs to 12 residues. CDR3 DNA: TGTGCCAGCAGCGGACAGGGCGCAAGCTACACCTTC. Encoded protein: CASSGQGASYTF.

The CDR3 DNA sequence: TGTGCCAGCAGCACTAGGGGGCGGGCTAGCGGGTTGGTGCAGTTCTTC. Protein product: CASSTRGRASGLVQFF. The chain employs TRBV13 and TRBJ2-1, with D possibly matching TRBD2 (8 bases). Trimming took 5 bases from V and 12 from J, leaving 26 bases between them. This CDR3 region has 16 residues. Per germline, CDR1 PRHDT and CDR2 FYEKMQ (reference sequence).

The V gene is TRBV9, the J gene TRBJ2-1; D may be TRBD2 (6 bases). Germline V lookup: CDR1 SGDLS, CDR2 YYNGEE. Trimming removed 4 bases from V and 8 bases from J, with 16 bases in between. The CDR3 length is 14 residues. CDR3 sequence reads: CASSYRAGLDEQFF. The CDR3 DNA reads as TGTGCCAGCAGCTATCGAGCGGGCTTGGATGAGCAGTTCTTC.

The chain couples TRBV27 to TRBJ2-7; 9 nucleotides line up with TRBD1. This CDR3 is 14 amino acids long. Germline assignment: CDR1 MNHEY and CDR2 SMNVEV (reference sequence). The ends lost 5 bases at V and 7 bases at J; junction bases unmatched: 9. The CDR3 reads CASSHRDRASEQYF. As DNA, the CDR3 is TGTGCCAGCAGTCACCGGGACAGGGCTAGTGAGCAGTACTTC.

J is TRBJ2-7 and V is TRBV5-1; TRBD1 aligns across 8 bases. Germline V gene data show CDR1 as SGHRS and CDR2 as YFSETQ. The ends lost 7 bases at V and 2 bases at J; junction bases unmatched: 5. This CDR3 is 13 amino acids long. This CDR3 reads CASGTGPTYEQYF. For the CDR3, the DNA is TGCGCCAGCGGGACAGGTCCAACCTACGAGCAGTACTTC.

The rearrangement links TRBV9 to TRBJ2-7; 9 nucleotides align to TRBD1. Germline CDR1 SGDLS, CDR2 YYNGEE. The ends lost 3 bases at V and 1 base at J; junction bases unmatched: 5. The CDR3 sequence is 15 residues long. CDR3 sequence reads: CASSATGGPSYEQYF. The CDR3, as DNA: TGTGCCAGCAGCGCCACAGGGGGCCCGTCCTACGAGCAGTACTTC.

The genes are TRBV6-1 and TRBJ1-5; no clear D gene. Germline V lookup: CDR1 MNHNS, CDR2 SASEGT. V shed 3 bases and J shed 2 bases, with 17 bases lying between them. The CDR3 is made up of 17 amino acids. DNA of the CDR3: TGTGCCAGCAGTGAGAGCTCCTCCGGGTGGGGCAATCAGCCCCAGCATTTT. Protein sequence: CASSESSSGWGNQPQHF.

V and J are TRBV1 and TRBJ2-7. TRBV1 is tagged as a pseudogene. The CDR3 sequence is 16 residues long. CDR3 residues: CTSSGAEGSLPYEQYF. CDR3 nucleotides: TGCACCAGCAGCGGCGCCGAAGGCTCCTTGCCCTACGAGCAGTACTTC.

This chain links TRBV7-3 with TRBJ2-5; the D gene is possibly TRBD1 (7 bases). The CDR3 extends over 16 amino acids. Germline CDR1 and CDR2: SGHTA and FQGTGA. V gave up 5 bases and J gave up 4 bases, with 20 bases separating them. The CDR3 protein is CASSDTQGGSGETQYF. CDR3 DNA sequence: TGTGCCAGCAGCGACACTCAGGGGGGAAGCGGAGAGACCCAGTACTTC.

The chain combines TRBV12-5 with TRBJ1-5; the D gene is possibly TRBD1 (5 bases). This CDR3 comprises 15 residues. Trimming pared 7 bases from V and 1 base from J, leaving 14 bases between. Germline loops: CDR1 LGHNT, CDR2 FRNRAP. CDR3 DNA sequence: TGTGCTAGTGCCCTTCCGGGGGGGAGCAATCAGCCCCAGCATTTT. Its translation is CASALPGGSNQPQHF. The full variable domain, in which reference TRBV12-5 and TRBJ1-5 provide the parts outside the CDR3, is DARVTQTPRHKVTEMGQEVTMRCQPILGHNTVFWYRQTMMQGLELLAYFRNRAPLDDSGMPKDRFSAEMPDATLATLKIQPSEPRDSAVYFCASALPGGSNQPQHFGDGTRLSIL.

V is TRBV6-5 and J is TRBJ2-1; D is possibly TRBD1 (5 bases). This CDR3 comprises 15 residues. CDR1 is MNHEY, CDR2 SVGAGI, per germline. V was cut by 2 bases and J by 5 bases, with 13 bases left in between. For the CDR3, the DNA is TGTGCCAGCAGTTACAGGGGCAGGTCCCACAATGAGCAGTTCTTC. This gives the protein CASSYRGRSHNEQFF.

This clone was observed once. The chain couples TRBV19 to TRBJ2-7; possible D gene TRBD2, 7 bases. Trimming removed 4 bases from V and 5 bases from J, with 18 bases in between. The CDR3 consists of 15 residues. CDR1 LNHDA and CDR2 SQIVND come from the germline V gene (reference sequence). The CDR3 is CASSKSTSGGDEQYF. Written as DNA, the CDR3 is TGTGCCAGTAGTAAATCAACCTCGGGGGGCGACGAGCAGTACTTC. The full variable domain, completed using reference TRBV19 and TRBJ2-7, is DGGITQSPKYLFRKEGQNVTLSCEQNLNHDAMYWYRQDPGQGLRLIYYSQIVNDFQKGDIAEGYSVSREKKESFPLTVTSAQKNPTAFYLCASSKSTSGGDEQYFGPGTRLTVT.

This clone appeared a few times. CDR3: CASSPGWGAQETQYF. For the CDR3, the DNA is TGCGCCAGCAGCCCGGGCTGGGGGGCGCAGGAGACCCAGTACTTC. This chain links TRBV5-1 with TRBJ2-5; D tentatively fits TRBD1 or TRBD2 (6 bases each). V was cut by 4 bases and J by 5 bases, with 18 bases left in between. CDR3 length equals 15 residues. CDR1 and CDR2 (germline): SGHRS, YFSETQ.